This T cell receptor (beta chain) was sequenced during a study of T-cell reconstitution after alpha-beta-depleted transplantation in children. Study-wide points: There were reportedly several hundred expanded graft clones from which alpha-beta T cells came about two months after transplant.

A library of TCRbeta sequences, prepared with unique molecular identifiers, was generated. One entry per CDR3 protein results from TCRdb running MiXCR on the PCR reads. The top ten clones hold around 28% of a sample with around 450,000 distinct CDR3 sequences, around 15% of them seen once. With respect to this clonotype: Its matching antigen is unknown.

There are 14 residues in the CDR3. Between the trimmed V and J ends, which lost 5 bases and 8 bases, there was a span of 16 bases. The germline V gene has CDR1 LNHDA and CDR2 SQIVND (reference sequence). The TCR originated in a boy in the first two years of life who had a stem cell transplant for Wiskott-Aldrich syndrome, so the T cells may come from the graft donor. The chain couples TRBV19 to TRBJ2-1, with D perhaps TRBD2 (6 bases). The source was PBMCs, mostly from graft donor cells, collected 360 days after TCRalphabeta/CD19-depleted stem cell transplant. The CDR3 DNA reads as TGTGCCAGTAGTTCCCGGGACTTCCAGGATGAGCAGTTCTTC. It yields the protein CASSSRDFQDEQFF.